Listed below are T cell receptor beta chains from one sample, sequenced in a study of cytomegalovirus exposure and HLA in healthy donors. Libraries were prepared by immunoSEQ multiplex PCR; TCRdb keeps only in-frame clonotypes and omits some of them. The sample shows 130,000 to 150,000 clones, roughly 76% of them seen only once. Sequencing input: PBMCs. The receptors originated from a man between 18 and 35 years old in good health and CMV-seronegative. The CDR3 runs from the conserved cysteine through the conserved F or W. The order of the fields is J gene, D gene, V gene, clone size, CDR3 DNA, CDR3 protein. A D gene is named only where the DNA matches it firmly. The size entry is marked missing in some rows and otherwise reads once, few, many or a size class.

>TRBJ2-2|NA|TRBV2|few
TGTGCCAGCGGGGTCTCCCTACGGGATCCCCGGAGGACCGGGGAGCTGTTTTTT
CASGVSLRDPRRTGELFF
>TRBJ2-4|NA|TRBV7-9|NA
TGTGCCAGCAGCTTAGCGAACTTCTGGTACATTCAGTACTTC
CASSLANFWYIQYF
>TRBJ2-7|NA|TRBV11-2|NA
TGTGCCAGCAGCTTAGTTCTAGCAGACTACGAGCAGTACTTC
CASSLVLADYEQYF
>TRBJ2-5|NA|TRBV28|NA
TGTGCCAGCAGTTCAGGTCCCATGTGGGTAGAGACCCAGTACTTC
CASSSGPMWVETQYF
>TRBJ1-2|NA|TRBV27|NA
TGTGCCAGCAGTTTAGTCAGGGACTATGGCTACACCTTC
CASSLVRDYGYTF
>TRBJ2-1|NA|TRBV4-1|NA
TGCGCCAGCAGCCAAGTGGAGACTAGTAGCAATGAGCAGTTCTTC
CASSQVETSSNEQFF
>TRBJ2-2|TRBD2|TRBV5-1|NA
TGCGCCAGCAGCCGAAGGGGACTAGCGGGTCAGGTACTCGCGAACACCGGGGAGCTGTTTTTT
CASSRRGLAGQVLANTGELFF
>TRBJ2-5|TRBD1|TRBV28|NA
TGTGCCAGCAGCACCTGGACAGGGAATTCCCCTGAAGAGACCCAGTACTTC
CASSTWTGNSPEETQYF
>TRBJ1-1|NA|TRBV5-1|NA
TGCGCCAGCAGCAAAGAGTCGGGGGTTAATGAAGCTTTCTTT
CASSKESGVNEAFF
>TRBJ1-1|NA|TRBV19|NA
TGTGCCAGTAGTGTCGCCAGGCAGAACACTGAAGCTTTCTTT
CASSVARQNTEAFF
>TRBJ2-3|TRBD2|TRBV7-2|NA
TGTGCCAGCAGCTTAGCGGGAGGGGATACGCAGTATTTT
CASSLAGGDTQYF
>TRBJ1-5|NA|TRBV10-3|NA
TGTGCCATCAGTGAGTCCGGATTAGGGGTGGGAAAGAATCAGCCCCAGCATTTT
CAISESGLGVGKNQPQHF
>TRBJ2-7|NA|TRBV27|NA
TGTGCCAGCAGTTCATCGGCCGGCCTACTAGCCTACGAGCAGTACTTC
CASSSSAGLLAYEQYF
>TRBJ1-4|NA|TRBV5-1|NA
TGCGCCAGCAGCTTGTCCGGGGGGCTACGCACTAATGAAAAACTGTTTTTT
CASSLSGGLRTNEKLFF
>TRBJ2-1|NA|TRBV10-3|NA
TGTGCCACTACAGACAGGCTCTCCGGCCTATACAATGAGCAGTTCTTC
CATTDRLSGLYNEQFF
>TRBJ1-5|TRBD1|TRBV18|once
TGTGCCGGCTCACCGACAGGGGCGCAGCCCCAGCATTTT
CAGSPTGAQPQHF
>TRBJ2-7|TRBD1|TRBV5-6|NA
TGTGCCAGCAGCTTGTCTCCGGGACAGGGGACGTCCTCCTACGAGCAGTACTTC
CASSLSPGQGTSSYEQYF
>TRBJ2-3|TRBD1|TRBV5-1|NA
TGCGCCAGCAGCTTGGGGACAGGGGGCAAGTCCGTCGGCACAGATACGCAGTATTTT
CASSLGTGGKSVGTDTQYF
>TRBJ2-3|TRBD2|TRBV5-1|NA
TGCGCCAGCAGCCCGGGACTAGCGGGCCCAAGCACAGATACGCAGTATTTT
CASSPGLAGPSTDTQYF
>TRBJ2-7|NA|TRBV7-9|NA
TGTGCCAGCAGCTACGAGCTCTCCCCCTACGAGCAGTACTTC
CASSYELSPYEQYF
>TRBJ2-4|NA|TRBV27|NA
TGTGCCAGCAGTCCCCTAGGATCAGGGTCCAAAAACATTCAGTACTTC
CASSPLGSGSKNIQYF
>TRBJ1-5|TRBD1|TRBV30|NA
TGTGCCTGGAGCCGGGACAGAAATCAGCCCCAGCATTTT
CAWSRDRNQPQHF
>TRBJ2-6|NA|TRBV14|few
TGTGCCAGCAGCCAAGATCGAGGGTCTACCATTTACTCTGGGGCCAACGTCCTGACTTTC
CASSQDRGSTIYSGANVLTF
>TRBJ1-2|TRBD1|TRBV11-3|NA
TGTGCCAGCAGCTTAGGGACAGGGGGTGCGTATGGCTACACCTTC
CASSLGTGGAYGYTF
>TRBJ2-7|NA|TRBV7-8|NA
TGTGCCAGCAGCTCCGCCTACGAGCAGTACTTC
CASSSAYEQYF
>TRBJ2-3|TRBD2|TRBV2|once
TGTGCCAGCAGCCGCTTAGCGGGGGGCCCTAGGGATACGCAGTATTTT
CASSRLAGGPRDTQYF
>TRBJ2-7|NA|TRBV4-2|NA
TGTGCCAGCAGCCAAGAGTCAGCGGAGAGCTCCTACGAGCAGTACTTC
CASSQESAESSYEQYF
>TRBJ1-2|TRBD1|TRBV4-1|NA
TGCGCCAGCAGCCAAGATGGACAGGACAACTATGGCTACACCTTC
CASSQDGQDNYGYTF
>TRBJ1-1|NA|TRBV7-9|NA
TGTGCCAGCAGCTTATCGTCAGGGGCGAACACTGAAGCTTTCTTT
CASSLSSGANTEAFF
>TRBJ2-1|NA|TRBV2|NA
TGTGCCAGCAGTGTGTCACTCCATAGAGAGGGCGGAACTCGAAGGTCCTACAATGAGCAGTTCTTC
CASSVSLHREGGTRRSYNEQFF
>TRBJ1-1|NA|TRBV7-7|NA
TGTGCCAGCAGCTTAACAGCTAACACTGAAGCTTTCTTT
CASSLTANTEAFF
>TRBJ1-6|NA|TRBV5-1|NA
TGCGCCAGCAGCTTGGGTTCGGGGACCTATAATTCACCCCTCCACTTT
CASSLGSGTYNSPLHF
>TRBJ2-7|TRBD1|TRBV30|NA
TGTGCCTGGGAGACCGGGACAGGGGGCCACGAGCAGTACTTC
CAWETGTGGHEQYF
>TRBJ2-5|TRBD2|TRBV29-1|NA
TGCAGCGTGGGGCTAGCGGAGAACCAAGAGACCCAGTACTTC
CSVGLAENQETQYF
>TRBJ2-3|NA|TRBV9|NA
TGTGCCAGTCAGACTGGGGACTTCACAGATACGCAGTATTTT
CASQTGDFTDTQYF
>TRBJ1-1|NA|TRBV5-5|few
TGTGCCAGCAGCTCGGAACGGACACTTCTGAACACTGAAGCTTTCTTT
CASSSERTLLNTEAFF
>TRBJ2-5|TRBD2|TRBV25-1|NA
TGTGCCAGCTCCCTAGCGGGAGGCTCGGAGACCCAGTACTTC
CASSLAGGSETQYF
>TRBJ1-1|TRBD1|TRBV5-1|NA
TGCGCCAGCAGCTCACAGGGGGTCAGGGCCACTGAAGCTTTCTTT
CASSSQGVRATEAFF
>TRBJ2-3|NA|TRBV9|NA
TGTGCCAGCAGCGTCATCGCGGGAGATACGCAGTATTTT
CASSVIAGDTQYF
>TRBJ2-7|TRBD2|TRBV28|NA
TGTGCCAGCACCCATGCGGGGGGAATCTACGAGCAGTACTTC
CASTHAGGIYEQYF